Presented here are 25 T cell receptor beta chains from one specimen sequenced in a study of CD8+CD57+ T cells in acquired aplastic anemia. TCR beta VDJ and CDR3 profiling used genomic DNA as template. Using its own MiXCR run on the reads, TCRdb lists one record per CDR3 protein. In the table there are about 160,000 distinct CDR3 sequences, approximately 40% of which are singletons. Sequencing used sorted CD4+, CD8+, or CD8+CD57+ T cells (not recorded which) from PBMCs. The receptors come from a human donor in good health.

This clonotype has just a few counts. The J gene is TRBJ1-1, the V gene TRBV2; TRBD1 is a possible D gene (6 bases). CDR3 length equals 12 residues. Looked up from germline, CDR1 is SNHLY and CDR2 is FYNNEI. This CDR3 is CARRGGWSEAFF. CDR3 coding DNA: TGTGCTAGGCGAGGGGGTTGGTCTGAAGCTTTCTTT.

The V gene is TRBV9, the J gene TRBJ2-6; TRBD1 aligns across 7 bases. Germline V gene lookup returns CDR1 SGDLS and CDR2 YYNGEE. CDR3 length: 21 amino acids. With V trimmed by 3 bases and J by 0 bases, 18 bases remained unmatched. The CDR3 loop is CASSARQGVPGLCSGANVLTF. DNA of the CDR3: TGTGCCAGCAGCGCTCGACAGGGAGTCCCCGGGCTGTGCTCTGGGGCCAACGTCCTGACTTTC.

In its sample, this clonotype was seen many times. J is TRBJ2-5 and V is TRBV6-1; tentative D call: TRBD2 (5 bases). Trimming left V 6 bases short and J 5 bases short, with 13 bases between. Germline CDR1 reads MNHNS; CDR2 reads SASEGT. This CDR3 spans 13 amino acids. Written as DNA, the CDR3 is TGTGCCAGCAGACAGCCCCCGGGGGAGACCCAGTACTTC. It yields the protein CASRQPPGETQYF.

This clonotype was counted ten times or more. V and J are TRBV6-2 or TRBV6-3 and TRBJ2-7, with D perhaps TRBD2 (5 bases). Deletions cut 2 bases from V and 6 bases from J, with 17 bases between. From germline, CDR1 is MNHEY and CDR2 SVGEGT. CDR3 length: 15 residues. The chain's CDR3 is CASSYAGLATGEQYF. CDR3 sequence (DNA): TGTGCCAGCAGTTACGCTGGGCTAGCAACGGGCGAGCAGTACTTC.

The chain links TRBV7-6 to TRBJ2-3, with 7 bases aligning to TRBD1. Germline CDR1 reads SGHVS; CDR2 reads FNYEAQ. V was pared by 3 bases and J by 1 base, with 4 bases of the junction left unmatched. The CDR3 loop spans 15 amino acids. CDR3 coding DNA: TGTGCCAGCAGCTTGTACGACAGGGGCACAGATACGCAGTATTTT. As protein: CASSLYDRGTDTQYF.

The genes are TRBV11-1 and TRBJ1-4; 9 bases agree with TRBD1. This CDR3 contains 18 residues. V gave up 5 bases and J gave up 0 bases; unmatched junction bases: 10. The germline V gene has CDR1 SGHAT and CDR2 FQDESV (reference sequence). The CDR3 spells CASSKKRDRVATNEKLFF. The CDR3, as DNA: TGTGCCAGCAGCAAAAAACGGGACAGGGTGGCAACTAATGAAAAACTGTTTTTT.

The J gene is TRBJ2-2, the V gene TRBV7-2, with 9 nucleotides matching TRBD2. Trimming took 5 bases from V and 3 from J; bases not matched to a gene: 4. The CDR3 is made up of 15 amino acids. Germline V gene sequence: CDR1 SGHTA, CDR2 FQGNSA. The DNA of the CDR3 is TGTGCCAGCAGCCCTCGGACTAGCGACACCGGGGAGCTGTTTTTT. This sequence encodes CASSPRTSDTGELFF.

This chain's CDR3 is CASSYGSRGQGKNTEAFF. The CDR3 coding sequence is TGTGCCAGCAGTTATGGGTCAAGGGGACAGGGGAAGAACACTGAAGCTTTCTTT. This chain connects TRBV27 to TRBJ1-1, with 10 bases that match TRBD1. With V trimmed by 4 bases and J by 1 base, 12 bases remained unmatched. This CDR3 has 18 residues. CDR1 is MNHEY and CDR2 is SMNVEV in the germline V gene (reference sequence).

As regards this clonotype: A much larger clone is a single base away; this may be a read error. The V and J genes are TRBV5-6 and TRBJ1-5, with 8 bases aligning to TRBD1. Germline V gives CDR1 SGHDT, CDR2 YYEEEE. The CDR3 consists of 14 residues. V was clipped by 5 bases and J by 6 bases; unmatched bases: 7. The CDR3 protein is CASSRQGFTQPQHF. CDR3 coding DNA: TGTGCCAGCAGTCGACAGGGGTTTACTCAGCCCCAGCATTTT.

This clonotype has more than one count but fewer than ten. This chain uses TRBV5-6 with TRBJ1-3; D unclear. There are 16 residues in the CDR3. V was shortened by 5 bases and J by 0 bases, with 15 bases between the two germline ends. Germline assignment: CDR1 SGHDT and CDR2 YYEEEE. CDR3 nucleotide sequence: TGTGCCAGCAGTCAACCCGAGGCCATCTCTGGAAACACCATATATTTT. Protein: CASSQPEAISGNTIYF.

There are many counts of this clonotype. The V call is TRBV10-1, the J call TRBJ2-1, with D perhaps assigned TRBD1 or TRBD2 (6 bases each). The CDR3 covers 13 residues. Germline V gene sequence: CDR1 WNHNN, CDR2 SYGVQD (reference sequence). The CDR3 DNA reads TGCGCTACCTCGAGGGGGGTCTACAATGAGCAGTTCTTC. The encoded protein is CATSRGVYNEQFF.

This clonotype was seen a few times. The chain employs TRBV7-9 and TRBJ2-5, with D possibly being TRBD2 (6 bases). Trimming shortened V by 1 base and J by 5 bases, and 14 bases separated the two germline ends. Germline CDR1 is SEHNR and CDR2 is FQNEAQ (reference sequence). The CDR3 consists of 15 residues. The CDR3 spells CASSLEAGRWETQYF. CDR3 DNA sequence: TGTGCCAGCAGCTTAGAGGCAGGGAGGTGGGAGACCCAGTACTTC.

The sample holds many counts of this clonotype. This rearrangement joins TRBV9 to TRBJ1-3; a possible D gene is TRBD1 (6 bases). The CDR3 has 14 residues. Germline V lookup: CDR1 SGDLS, CDR2 YYNGEE. V shed 3 bases and J shed 6 bases, with 13 bases lying between them. The CDR3 is CASSAGVYENTIYF. As DNA, the CDR3 is TGTGCCAGCAGCGCAGGGGTCTATGAAAACACCATATATTTT.

This clonotype occurred many times. The chain links TRBV10-3 to TRBJ1-4, with D maybe TRBD1 (6 bases). Germline-derived CDR1 and CDR2 are ENHRY and SYGVKD. The CDR3 covers 15 residues. V was shortened by 3 bases and J by 4 bases, with 12 bases between the two germline ends. CDR3 sequence (DNA): TGTGCCATCAGTGACCCGGGACAAGTTAATGAAAAACTGTTTTTT. Protein sequence: CAISDPGQVNEKLFF.

This clonotype was seen a handful of times. This rearrangement joins TRBV18 to TRBJ2-7; D might be TRBD2 (6 bases). From germline, CDR1 is KGHSH and CDR2 LQKENI. Trimming took off 8 bases at V and 0 bases at J, with 17 bases between the two ends. The CDR3 has 15 amino acids. In DNA, the CDR3 is TGTGCCAGCCACTCGGGCGGGGCGAGCTCCTACGAGCAGTACTTC. This translates into CASHSGGASSYEQYF.

The gene calls are TRBV12-3 or TRBV12-4 and TRBJ1-5; unclear D gene. Trimming cost V 0 bases and J 5 bases, with 17 bases left between them. The CDR3 length is 17 residues. CDR3 region: CASSLAANSLPDQPQHF. The CDR3 DNA reads as TGTGCCAGCAGTTTAGCAGCTAACAGTCTACCCGATCAGCCCCAGCATTTT.

Note on this clonotype: A much larger clone sits a single nucleotide away, making a read error possible. The chain employs TRBV7-2 and TRBJ2-7; D tentatively fits TRBD1 or TRBD2 (5 bases each). CDR3 length: 14 amino acids. Germline V gene sequence: CDR1 SGHTA, CDR2 FQGNSA. The chain's CDR3 is CAGSLGRTLNEQYF. The CDR3 DNA sequence: TGTGCCGGCAGCTTGGGACGGACTTTGAACGAGCAGTACTTC. Filled out from reference TRBV7-2 and TRBJ2-7, the complete variable domain reads GAGVSQSPSNKVTEKGKDVELRCDPISGHTALYWYRQSLGQGLEFLIYFQGNSAPDKSGLPSDRFSAERTGGSVSTLTIQRTQQEDSAVYLCAGSLGRTLNEQYFGPGTRLTVT.

Many counts were recorded for this clonotype. The chain is built from TRBV20-1 and TRBJ2-3, with D maybe TRBD2 (7 bases). V was trimmed by 3 bases and J by 4 bases, leaving 11 bases between them. The CDR3 totals 13 residues. Germline assignment: CDR1 DFQATT and CDR2 SNEGSKA (reference sequence). CDR3 sequence: CSASKGGSDTQYF. CDR3 nucleotides: TGCAGTGCTAGTAAGGGGGGGTCAGATACGCAGTATTTT.

This clonotype has just one count. The gene calls are TRBV29-1 and TRBJ2-3, with TRBD2 matching over 8 bases. Losses at the gene ends were 4 bases for V and 5 bases for J; bases not matched to a gene: 14. This CDR3 comprises 16 residues. CDR1 is SQVTM and CDR2 is ANQGSEA in the germline V gene. DNA for the CDR3: TGCAGCGTTGCGGGAGGGCCCGGGGGTACAGTAGATACGCAGTATTTT. Translating gives CSVAGGPGGTVDTQYF.

The chain employs TRBV19 and TRBJ1-1; D is undetermined. The germline V gene has CDR1 LNHDA and CDR2 SQIVND (reference sequence). V was trimmed by 1 base and J by 3 bases, leaving 12 bases between them. CDR3 length: 15 amino acids. The CDR3 loop is CASSIGPREDTEAFF. The CDR3 nucleotides are TGTGCCAGTAGTATAGGCCCGCGGGAGGACACTGAAGCTTTCTTT.

The J gene is TRBJ2-1, the V gene TRBV19, with 7 bases aligning to TRBD2. Losses at the gene ends were 7 bases for V and 4 bases for J; bases not matched to a gene: 4. CDR1 is LNHDA and CDR2 is SQIVND in the germline V gene (reference sequence). The CDR3 runs to 13 residues. CDR3 nucleotide sequence: TGTGCCAGTAACCAGCGGGGATACAATGAGCAGTTCTTC. Its protein is CASNQRGYNEQFF.

This clonotype was picked up many times. The chain uses TRBV5-5 and TRBJ1-6; D may be TRBD1 (6 bases). The V gene lost 1 base and the J gene lost 10 bases, with 18 bases spanning the gap. Germline assignment: CDR1 SGHKS and CDR2 YYEKEE (reference sequence). This CDR3 region has 16 residues. The DNA of the CDR3 is TGTGCCAGCAGCTTGTTGGGGGGCGACTTCAACTCACCCCTCCACTTT. It translates to CASSLLGGDFNSPLHF. The full variable domain, in which reference TRBV5-5 and TRBJ1-6 provide the parts outside the CDR3, is DAGVTQSPTHLIKTRGQQVTLRCSPISGHKSVSWYQQVLGQGPQFIFQYYEKEERGRGNFPDRFSARQFPNYSSELNVNALLLGDSALYLCASSLLGGDFNSPLHFGNGTRLTVT.

The CDR3 protein is CASRRDRLYEQYF. DNA for the CDR3: TGTGCCAGCAGGAGGGACCGACTCTACGAGCAGTACTTC. The rearrangement joins TRBV2 to TRBJ2-7, with D perhaps assigned TRBD1 or TRBD2 (5 bases each). The CDR3 length is 13 residues. V lost 6 bases to trimming and J lost 3 bases, with 12 bases between them. The germline gives CDR1 SNHLY, CDR2 FYNNEI.

There are many counts of this clonotype. The rearrangement uses TRBV9 and TRBJ2-7; perhaps TRBD1 as D (8 bases). Trimming took off 3 bases at V and 3 bases at J, with 16 bases between the two ends. The V gene's germline CDR1 is SGDLS and CDR2 YYNGEE. The CDR3 has 15 residues. Here the CDR3 DNA reads TGTGCCAGCAGCGCCACAGCGGGGACAGGCTACGAGCAGTACTTC. This gives the protein CASSATAGTGYEQYF.

The V gene is TRBV2, the J gene TRBJ2-5; 7 bases map to TRBD2. Trimming at V came to 3 bases and at J to 2 bases, leaving 3 bases not matched to a gene. The CDR3 is 14 amino acids. Germline CDR1 is SNHLY and CDR2 is FYNNEI. The CDR3 DNA follows: TGTGCCAGCAGTGACACTAGCGAGCAAGAGACCCAGTACTTC. Protein: CASSDTSEQETQYF. Complete variable domain (other parts from reference TRBV2 and TRBJ2-5): EPEVTQTPSHQVTQMGQEVILRCVPISNHLYFYWYRQILGQKVEFLVSFYNNEISEKSEIFDDQFSVERPDGSNFTLKIRSTKLEDSAMYFCASSDTSEQETQYFGPGTRLLVL.